This TCR beta chain was obtained from a study of blood T cell repertoires in COVID-19. Across the whole study: PBMCs, B-cell-depleted T cells, or T cells provided the cDNA or gDNA that made up the material.

The CDR3 has 13 residues. The ends lost 9 bases at V and 4 bases at J; junction bases unmatched: 8. Germline V lookup: CDR1 LNHDA, CDR2 SQIVND (reference sequence). In the authors' methods: Nucleated cell counts were estimated from reference gene primer amplification. TCRdb's copy holds only in-frame clones and misses some; the assay was immunoSEQ multiplex PCR. That table is the source of V, J and clone size, and D and trimming were worked out from the DNA. This table holds roughly 200,000 clones, about 86% found once. This receptor was obtained from a man aged 50 to 59 with active or convalescent COVID-19. The chain links TRBV19 to TRBJ1-2; 7 nucleotides agree with TRBD1. Sequencing was carried out using peripheral blood. CDR3 nucleotide sequence: TGTGCCAGCAGATTCCGGGACAGCTATGGCTACACCTTC. The encoded protein is CASRFRDSYGYTF. Together with reference TRBV19 and TRBJ1-2, the CDR3 gives the full variable domain: DGGITQSPKYLFRKEGQNVTLSCEQNLNHDAMYWYRQDPGQGLRLIYYSQIVNDFQKGDIAEGYSVSREKKESFPLTVTSAQKNPTAFYLCASRFRDSYGYTFGSGTRLTVV.